The present TCR beta chain was sequenced within a study of a mutant IDH1 vaccine in newly diagnosed glioma. V trimming: 3 bases; J trimming: 3 bases; junction bases outside the gene matches: 17. The CDR3 totals 18 residues. Germline V gene lookup returns CDR1 SGHRS and CDR2 YFSETQ. Time point specified: week 11, during vaccination. In the vaccine, a single dose held 300 ug of the mutant IDH1 20-mer peptide, along with topical imiquimod. Some clones are missing from TCRdb's copy, which holds only in-frame ones; the method was immunoSEQ multiplex PCR. The sample carries 45,000 to 65,000 clones, 90% to 95% recorded once. In the case of this clone: Its antigen is unknown.

The receptor was isolated from a man in his forties or fifties with glioma. Sequenced material: PBMCs, taken from a glioma patient whose treatment included an IDH1 peptide vaccine. The V call is TRBV5-1, the J call TRBJ1-1; 7 bases fit TRBD1. The chain's CDR3 is CASSSQGGGGGGDTEAFF. The CDR3 coding sequence is TGCGCCAGCAGCTCCCAAGGGGGAGGGGGCGGCGGGGACACTGAAGCTTTCTTT.